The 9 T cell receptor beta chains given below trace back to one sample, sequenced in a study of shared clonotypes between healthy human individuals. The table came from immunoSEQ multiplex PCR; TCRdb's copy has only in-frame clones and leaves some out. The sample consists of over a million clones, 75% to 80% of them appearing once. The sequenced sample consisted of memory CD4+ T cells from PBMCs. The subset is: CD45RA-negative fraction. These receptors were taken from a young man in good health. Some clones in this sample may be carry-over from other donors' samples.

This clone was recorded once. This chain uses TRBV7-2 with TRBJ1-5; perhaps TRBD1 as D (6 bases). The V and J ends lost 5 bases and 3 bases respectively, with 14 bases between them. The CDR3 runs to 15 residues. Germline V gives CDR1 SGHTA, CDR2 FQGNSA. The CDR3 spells CASSPYTGTNQPQHF. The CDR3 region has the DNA TGTGCCAGCAGCCCGTACACAGGGACCAATCAGCCCCAGCATTTT. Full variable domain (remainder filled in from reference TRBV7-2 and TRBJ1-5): GAGVSQSPSNKVTEKGKDVELRCDPISGHTALYWYRQSLGQGLEFLIYFQGNSAPDKSGLPSDRFSAERTGGSVSTLTIQRTQQEDSAVYLCASSPYTGTNQPQHFGDGTRLSIL.

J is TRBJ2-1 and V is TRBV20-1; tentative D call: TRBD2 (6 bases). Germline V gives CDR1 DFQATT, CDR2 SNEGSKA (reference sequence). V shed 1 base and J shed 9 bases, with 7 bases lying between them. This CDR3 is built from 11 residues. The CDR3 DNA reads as TGCAGTGCTAGAGGGAGGGTTGAGCAGTTCTTC. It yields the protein CSARGRVEQFF.

The CDR3 DNA reads as TGTGCCAGCAGCTTAGTGGCTAGCGGGAGCCACGAGCAGTACTTC. Encoded protein: CASSLVASGSHEQYF. The V call is TRBV7-2, the J call TRBJ2-7; 10 positions agree with TRBD2. CDR3 length: 15 amino acids. CDR1 and CDR2 (germline): SGHTA, FQGNSA. Unmatched junction bases numbered 5, after V lost 1 base and J lost 5 bases.

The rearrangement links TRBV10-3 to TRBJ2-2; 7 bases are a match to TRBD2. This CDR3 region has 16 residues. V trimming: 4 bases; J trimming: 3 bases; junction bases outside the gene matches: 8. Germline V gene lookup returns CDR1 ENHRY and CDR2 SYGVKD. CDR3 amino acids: CAISGREGIDTGELFF. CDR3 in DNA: TGTGCCATCAGTGGGAGGGAGGGAATAGACACCGGGGAGCTGTTTTTT.

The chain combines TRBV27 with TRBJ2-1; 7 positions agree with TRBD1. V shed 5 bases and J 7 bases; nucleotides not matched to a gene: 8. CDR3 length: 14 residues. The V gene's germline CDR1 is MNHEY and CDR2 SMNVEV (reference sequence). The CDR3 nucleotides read TGTGCCAGCAGTACCTGGACAGGACTGAATGAGCAGTTCTTC. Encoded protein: CASSTWTGLNEQFF.

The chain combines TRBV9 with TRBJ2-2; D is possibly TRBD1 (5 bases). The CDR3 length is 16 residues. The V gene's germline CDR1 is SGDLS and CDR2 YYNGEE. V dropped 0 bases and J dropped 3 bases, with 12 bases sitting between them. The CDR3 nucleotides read TGTGCCAGCAGCGTAGTAAGTGGGGCATACACCGGGGAGCTGTTTTTT. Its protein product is CASSVVSGAYTGELFF. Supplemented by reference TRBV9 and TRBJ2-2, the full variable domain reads DSGVTQTPKHLITATGQRVTLRCSPRSGDLSVYWYQQSLDQGLQFLIQYYNGEERAKGNILERFSAQQFPDLHSELNLSSLELGDSALYFCASSVVSGAYTGELFFGEGSRLTVL.

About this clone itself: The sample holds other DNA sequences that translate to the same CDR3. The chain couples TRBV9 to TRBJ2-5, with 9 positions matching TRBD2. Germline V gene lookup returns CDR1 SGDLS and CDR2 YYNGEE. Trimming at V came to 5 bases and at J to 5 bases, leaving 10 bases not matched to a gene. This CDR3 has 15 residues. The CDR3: CASSVAGGPWETQYF. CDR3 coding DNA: TGTGCCAGCAGTGTTGCGGGAGGGCCGTGGGAGACCCAGTACTTC.

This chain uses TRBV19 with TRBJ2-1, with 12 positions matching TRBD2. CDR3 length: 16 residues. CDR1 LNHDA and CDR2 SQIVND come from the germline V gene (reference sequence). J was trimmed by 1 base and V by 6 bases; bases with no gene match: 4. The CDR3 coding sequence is TGTGCCAGTAGCCCTAGCGGGAGGGCGTCCTACAATGAGCAGTTCTTC. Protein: CASSPSGRASYNEQFF.

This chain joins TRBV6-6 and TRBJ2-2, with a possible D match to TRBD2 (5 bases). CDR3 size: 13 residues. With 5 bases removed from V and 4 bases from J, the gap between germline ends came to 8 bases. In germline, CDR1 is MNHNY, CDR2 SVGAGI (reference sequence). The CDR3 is CASSARGTGELFF. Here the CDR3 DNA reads TGTGCCAGCAGTGCACGGGGCACCGGGGAGCTGTTTTTT.